This T cell receptor (beta chain) is drawn from a study of cytomegalovirus exposure and HLA in healthy donors. Researchers ran the PCR with 60 Vbeta and 13 Jbeta primers. Data came from immunoSEQ multiplex PCR; TCRdb stores just in-frame clones and leaves some out. The sample has over 150,000 clones; 77% are singletons. Points from the study as a whole: Among the most significant clusters, several appeared linked to common viral pathogens in a later analysis.

This CDR3 is built from 15 residues. Losses at the gene ends were 4 bases for V and 1 base for J; bases not matched to a gene: 3. Germline values: CDR1 SGHRS, CDR2 YFSETQ. There are a few counts of this clone. Its antigen remains unknown. The sequence came from a woman aged 25 to 39 in good health and CMV-seropositive. V is TRBV5-1 and J is TRBJ2-5; 11 nucleotides align to TRBD2. The sequenced sample was PBMCs. CDR3 sequence reads: CASSETSGIQETQYF. The DNA for the CDR3 is TGCGCCAGCAGCGAGACTAGCGGGATCCAAGAGACCCAGTACTTC.